The clone carrying this T cell receptor beta chain appeared once. Its antigen is not identified. The entry originates in a study of T cell responses to AZD1222 COVID-19 vaccine. Findings of the study overall: Repertoires were obtained only post-peak T cell response. Regions 160-218 and 743-854 held dominance among vaccine-associated CD4 TCRs, which spanned spike. Seropositive at baseline were only six AZD1222 recipients. Spike-specific TCR breadth rose after two AZD1222 doses, and depth rose as well.

The assay was immunoSEQ multiplex PCR, and TCRdb's table has in-frame clones only and misses some. The profile shows about 110,000 clones, approximately 96% of them singletons. The clonotype was recovered from an adult in good health. Sequencing used peripheral blood, obtained on day 0 of AZD1222 vaccination.

The CDR3 spells CASSVAEGGFGYGRTPGELFF. For the CDR3, the DNA is TGTGCCAGCAGCGTAGCGGAGGGCGGGTTCGGATACGGCAGGACACCCGGGGAGCTGTTTTTT. This chain connects TRBV9 to TRBJ2-2; the D gene is possibly TRBD2 (6 bases). Between the trimmed V and J ends, which lost 0 bases and 6 bases, there was a span of 30 bases. The CDR3 totals 21 residues. CDR1 is SGDLS and CDR2 is YYNGEE in the germline V gene. Using reference TRBV9 and TRBJ2-2 for the parts outside the CDR3, the full variable domain is DSGVTQTPKHLITATGQRVTLRCSPRSGDLSVYWYQQSLDQGLQFLIQYYNGEERAKGNILERFSAQQFPDLHSELNLSSLELGDSALYFCASSVAEGGFGYGRTPGELFFGEGSRLTVL.